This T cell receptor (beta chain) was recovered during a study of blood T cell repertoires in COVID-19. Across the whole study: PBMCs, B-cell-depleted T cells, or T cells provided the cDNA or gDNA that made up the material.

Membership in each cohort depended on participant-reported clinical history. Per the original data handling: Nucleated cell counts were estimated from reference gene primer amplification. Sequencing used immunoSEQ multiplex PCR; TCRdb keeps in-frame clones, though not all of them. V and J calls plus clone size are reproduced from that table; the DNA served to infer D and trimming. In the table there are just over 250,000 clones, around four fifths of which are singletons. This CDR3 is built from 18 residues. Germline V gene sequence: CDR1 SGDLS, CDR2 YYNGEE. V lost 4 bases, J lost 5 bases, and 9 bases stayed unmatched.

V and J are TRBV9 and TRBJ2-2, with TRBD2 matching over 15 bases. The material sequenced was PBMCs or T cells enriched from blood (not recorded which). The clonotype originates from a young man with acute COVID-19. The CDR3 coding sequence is TGTGCCAGCAGCACGGGACTAGCGGGGGGCCAAGGAACCGGGGAGCTGTTTTTT. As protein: CASSTGLAGGQGTGELFF.